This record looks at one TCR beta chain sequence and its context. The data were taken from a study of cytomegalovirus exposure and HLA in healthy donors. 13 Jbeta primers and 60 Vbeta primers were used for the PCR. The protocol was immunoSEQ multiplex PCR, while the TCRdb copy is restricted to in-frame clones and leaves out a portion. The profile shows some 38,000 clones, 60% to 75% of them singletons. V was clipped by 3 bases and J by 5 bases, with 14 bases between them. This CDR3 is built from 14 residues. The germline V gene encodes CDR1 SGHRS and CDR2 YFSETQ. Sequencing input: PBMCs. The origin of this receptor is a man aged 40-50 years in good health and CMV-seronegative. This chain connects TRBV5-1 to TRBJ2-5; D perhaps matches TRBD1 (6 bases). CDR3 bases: TGCGCCAGCAGCTCGCAAGGGGGTAGGGAGACCCAGTACTTC. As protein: CASSSQGGRETQYF.